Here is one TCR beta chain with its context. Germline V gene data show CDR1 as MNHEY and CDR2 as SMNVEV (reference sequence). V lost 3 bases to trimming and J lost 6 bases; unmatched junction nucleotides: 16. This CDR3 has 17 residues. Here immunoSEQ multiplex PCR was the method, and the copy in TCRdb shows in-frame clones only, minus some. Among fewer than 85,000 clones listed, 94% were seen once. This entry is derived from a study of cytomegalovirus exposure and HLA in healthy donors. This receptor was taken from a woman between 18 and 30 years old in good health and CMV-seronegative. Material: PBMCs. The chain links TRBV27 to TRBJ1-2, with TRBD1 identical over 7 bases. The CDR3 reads CASSFLYSGGKGNGYTF. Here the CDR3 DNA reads TGTGCCAGCAGTTTTCTGTATTCAGGGGGTAAAGGGAATGGCTACACCTTC.